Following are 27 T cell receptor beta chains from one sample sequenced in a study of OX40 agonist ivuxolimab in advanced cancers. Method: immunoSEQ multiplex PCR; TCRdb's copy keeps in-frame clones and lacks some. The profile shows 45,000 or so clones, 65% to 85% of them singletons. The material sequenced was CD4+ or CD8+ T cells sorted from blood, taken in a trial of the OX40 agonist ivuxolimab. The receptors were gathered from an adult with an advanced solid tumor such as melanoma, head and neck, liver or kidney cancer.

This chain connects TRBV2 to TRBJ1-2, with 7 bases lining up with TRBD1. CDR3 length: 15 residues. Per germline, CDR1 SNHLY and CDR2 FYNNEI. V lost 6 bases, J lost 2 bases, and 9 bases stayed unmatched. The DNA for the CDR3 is TGTGCCAGCAGCGACCCCTGGGGACAGAACTATGGCTACACCTTC. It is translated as CASSDPWGQNYGYTF.

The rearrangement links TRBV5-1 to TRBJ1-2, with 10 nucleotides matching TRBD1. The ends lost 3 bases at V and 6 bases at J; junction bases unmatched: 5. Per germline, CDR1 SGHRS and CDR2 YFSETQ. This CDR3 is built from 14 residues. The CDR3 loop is CASSSLTGGDGYTF. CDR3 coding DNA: TGCGCCAGCAGCTCCTTGACAGGGGGCGATGGCTACACCTTC.

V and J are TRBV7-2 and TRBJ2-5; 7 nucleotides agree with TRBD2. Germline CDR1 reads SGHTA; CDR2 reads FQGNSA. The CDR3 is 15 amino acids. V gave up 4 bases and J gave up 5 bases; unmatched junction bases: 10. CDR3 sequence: CASSSAAGAVETQYF. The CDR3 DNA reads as TGTGCCAGCAGCTCAGCCGCGGGAGCGGTTGAGACCCAGTACTTC.

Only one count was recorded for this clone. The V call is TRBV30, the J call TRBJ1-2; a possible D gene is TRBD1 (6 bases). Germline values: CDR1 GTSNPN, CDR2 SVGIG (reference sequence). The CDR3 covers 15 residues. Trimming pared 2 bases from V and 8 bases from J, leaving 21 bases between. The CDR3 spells CAWSSLSGDVRGYTF. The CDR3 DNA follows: TGTGCCTGGAGTTCTCTCTCAGGGGACGTCCGGGGCTACACCTTC.

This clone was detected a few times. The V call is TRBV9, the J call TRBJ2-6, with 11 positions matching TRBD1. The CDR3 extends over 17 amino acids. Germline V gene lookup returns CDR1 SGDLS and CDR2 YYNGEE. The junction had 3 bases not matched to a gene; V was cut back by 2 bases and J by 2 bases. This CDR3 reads CASSVRTGGTGANVLTF. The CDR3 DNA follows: TGTGCCAGCAGCGTTAGGACAGGGGGCACTGGGGCCAACGTCCTGACTTTC.

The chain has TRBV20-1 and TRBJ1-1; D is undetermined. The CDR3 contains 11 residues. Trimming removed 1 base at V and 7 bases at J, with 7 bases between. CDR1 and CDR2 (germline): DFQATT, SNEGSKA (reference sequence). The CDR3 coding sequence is TGCAGTGCTAGAGGGGCACTTGAAGCTTTCTTT. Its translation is CSARGALEAFF.

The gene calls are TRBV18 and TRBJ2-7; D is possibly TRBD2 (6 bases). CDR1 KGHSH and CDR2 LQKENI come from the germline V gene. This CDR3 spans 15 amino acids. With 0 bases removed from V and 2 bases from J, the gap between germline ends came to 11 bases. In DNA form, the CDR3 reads TGTGCCAGCTCACCACCGGGACTGGGAACCTACGAGCAGTACTTC. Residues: CASSPPGLGTYEQYF.

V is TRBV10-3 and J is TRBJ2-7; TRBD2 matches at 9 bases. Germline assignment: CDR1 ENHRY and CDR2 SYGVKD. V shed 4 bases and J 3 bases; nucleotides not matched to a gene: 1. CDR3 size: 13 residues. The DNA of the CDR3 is TGTGCCATCAGTGGGACTAGCGTCTACGAGCAGTACTTC. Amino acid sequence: CAISGTSVYEQYF.

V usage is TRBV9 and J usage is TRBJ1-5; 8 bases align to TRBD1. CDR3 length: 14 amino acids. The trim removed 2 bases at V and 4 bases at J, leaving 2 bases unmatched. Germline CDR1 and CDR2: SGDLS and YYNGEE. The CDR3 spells CASSVGTGNQPQHF. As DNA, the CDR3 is TGTGCCAGCAGCGTCGGGACAGGTAATCAGCCCCAGCATTTT.

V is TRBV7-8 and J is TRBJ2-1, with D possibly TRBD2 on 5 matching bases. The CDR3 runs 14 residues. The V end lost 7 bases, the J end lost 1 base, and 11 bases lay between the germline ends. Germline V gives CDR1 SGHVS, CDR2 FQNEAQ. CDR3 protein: CASTRTSSYNEQFF. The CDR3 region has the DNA TGTGCCAGCACCCGGACTTCATCCTACAATGAGCAGTTCTTC. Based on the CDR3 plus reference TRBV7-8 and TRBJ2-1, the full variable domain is GAGVSQSPRYKVAKRGQDVALRCDPISGHVSLFWYQQALGQGPEFLTYFQNEAQLDKSGLPSDRFFAERPEGSVSTLKIQRTQQEDSAVYLCASTRTSSYNEQFFGPGTRLTVL.

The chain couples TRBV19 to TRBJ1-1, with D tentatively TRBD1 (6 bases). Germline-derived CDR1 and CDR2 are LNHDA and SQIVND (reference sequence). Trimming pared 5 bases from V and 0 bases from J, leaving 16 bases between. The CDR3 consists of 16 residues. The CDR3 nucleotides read TGTGCCAGTAGTCCTGGGGGCACTCCAATGAACACTGAAGCTTTCTTT. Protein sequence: CASSPGGTPMNTEAFF.

The CDR3 spells CASSSRRGTTNYGYTF. DNA for the CDR3: TGTGCCAGCAGCTCGAGACGTGGGACAACTAACTATGGCTACACCTTC. The chain links TRBV11-2 to TRBJ1-2; tentative D call: TRBD1 (6 bases). The CDR3 loop spans 16 amino acids. Trimming stripped 4 bases from V and 0 bases from J, with 15 bases between. Germline V CDR1 and CDR2: SGHAT, FQNNGV. Full variable domain (remainder filled in from reference TRBV11-2 and TRBJ1-2): EAGVAQSPRYKIIEKRQSVAFWCNPISGHATLYWYQQILGQGPKLLIQFQNNGVVDDSQLPKDRFSAERLKGVDSTLKIQPAKLEDSAVYLCASSSRRGTTNYGYTFGSGTRLTVV.

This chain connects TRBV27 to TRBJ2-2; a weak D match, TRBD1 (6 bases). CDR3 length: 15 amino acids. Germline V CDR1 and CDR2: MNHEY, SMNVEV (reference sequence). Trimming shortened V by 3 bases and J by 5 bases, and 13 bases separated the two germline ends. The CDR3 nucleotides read TGTGCCAGCAGTTTCTCAACAGGGAATACCGGGGAGCTGTTTTTT. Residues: CASSFSTGNTGELFF.

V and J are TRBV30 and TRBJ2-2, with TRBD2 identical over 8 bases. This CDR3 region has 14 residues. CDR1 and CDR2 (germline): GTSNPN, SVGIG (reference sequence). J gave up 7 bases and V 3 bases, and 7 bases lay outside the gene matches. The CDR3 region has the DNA TGTGCCTGGAGGCGCGCAGCGGGAGTCGGGGAGCTGTTTTTT. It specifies CAWRRAAGVGELFF. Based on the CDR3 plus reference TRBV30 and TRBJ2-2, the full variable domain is SQTIHQWPATLVQPVGSPLSLECTVEGTSNPNLYWYRQAAGRGLQLLFYSVGIGQISSEVPQNLSASRPQDRQFILSSKKLLLSDSGFYLCAWRRAAGVGELFFGEGSRLTVL.

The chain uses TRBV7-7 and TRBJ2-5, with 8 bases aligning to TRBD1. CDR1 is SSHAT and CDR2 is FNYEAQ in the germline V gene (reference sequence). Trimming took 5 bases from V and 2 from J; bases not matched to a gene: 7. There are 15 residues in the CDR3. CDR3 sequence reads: CASSRGTGMQETQYF. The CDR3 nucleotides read TGTGCCAGCAGCCGGGGGACAGGTATGCAAGAGACCCAGTACTTC.

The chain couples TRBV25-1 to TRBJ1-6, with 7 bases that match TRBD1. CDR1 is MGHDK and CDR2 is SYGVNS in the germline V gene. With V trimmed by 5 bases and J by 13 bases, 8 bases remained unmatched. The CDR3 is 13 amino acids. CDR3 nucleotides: TGTGCCAGCAGTCAAACAGGGGTAAAGCCCCTCCACTTT. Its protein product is CASSQTGVKPLHF.

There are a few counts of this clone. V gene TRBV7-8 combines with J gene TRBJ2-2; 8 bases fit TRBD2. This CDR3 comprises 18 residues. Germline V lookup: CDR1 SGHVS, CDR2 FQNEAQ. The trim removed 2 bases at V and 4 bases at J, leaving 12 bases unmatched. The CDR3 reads CASSLSTAQRELTGELFF. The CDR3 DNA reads TGTGCCAGCAGCTTAAGTACCGCCCAGCGGGAGCTCACCGGGGAGCTGTTTTTT.

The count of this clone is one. CDR3 protein: CASGYSIRGNEQFF. CDR3 nucleotide sequence: TGTGCCAGCGGATATTCGATAAGGGGTAATGAGCAGTTCTTC. V and J are TRBV27 and TRBJ2-1; D is perhaps TRBD1 (5 bases). The germline gives CDR1 MNHEY, CDR2 SMNVEV (reference sequence). Trimming stripped 8 bases from V and 7 bases from J, with 18 bases between. The CDR3 consists of 14 residues.

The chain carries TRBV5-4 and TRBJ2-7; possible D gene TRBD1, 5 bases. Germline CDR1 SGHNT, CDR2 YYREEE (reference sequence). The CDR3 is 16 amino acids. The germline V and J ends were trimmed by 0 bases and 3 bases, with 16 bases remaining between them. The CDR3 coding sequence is TGTGCCAGCAGCTTGGACAGGCCCGCGCTAGGCTACGAGCAGTACTTC. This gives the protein CASSLDRPALGYEQYF.

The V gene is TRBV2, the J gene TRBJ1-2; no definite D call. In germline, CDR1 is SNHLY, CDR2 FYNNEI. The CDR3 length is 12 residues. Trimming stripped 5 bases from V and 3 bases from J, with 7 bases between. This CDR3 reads CASSSAYYGYTF. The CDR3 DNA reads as TGTGCCAGCAGTTCGGCCTACTATGGCTACACCTTC.

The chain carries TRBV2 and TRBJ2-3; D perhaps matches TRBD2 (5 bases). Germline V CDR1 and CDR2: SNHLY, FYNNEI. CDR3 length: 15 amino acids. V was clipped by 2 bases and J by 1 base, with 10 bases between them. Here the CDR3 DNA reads TGTGCCAGCAGTGAACGGGATTTGGGCACAGATACGCAGTATTTT. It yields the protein CASSERDLGTDTQYF.

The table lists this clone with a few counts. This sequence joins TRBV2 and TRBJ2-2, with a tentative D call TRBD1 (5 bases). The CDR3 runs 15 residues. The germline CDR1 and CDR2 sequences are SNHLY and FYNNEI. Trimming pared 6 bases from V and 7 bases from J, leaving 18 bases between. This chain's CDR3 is CASRTQASRFGELFF. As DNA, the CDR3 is TGTGCCAGCAGGACACAGGCATCACGTTTCGGGGAGCTGTTTTTT.

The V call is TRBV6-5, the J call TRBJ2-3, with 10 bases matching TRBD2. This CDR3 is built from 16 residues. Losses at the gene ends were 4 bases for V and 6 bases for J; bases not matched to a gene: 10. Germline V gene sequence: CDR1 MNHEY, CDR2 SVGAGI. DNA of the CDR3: TGTGCCAGCAGTTCCCGACAACTAGCGGGGCAGGATACGCAGTATTTT. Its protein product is CASSSRQLAGQDTQYF.

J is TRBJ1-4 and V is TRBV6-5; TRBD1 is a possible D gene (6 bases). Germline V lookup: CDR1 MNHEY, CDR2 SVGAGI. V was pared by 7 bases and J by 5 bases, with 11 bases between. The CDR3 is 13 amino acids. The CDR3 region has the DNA TGTGCCAGCAAAGGGGGAGTGAATGAAAAACTGTTTTTT. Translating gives CASKGGVNEKLFF.

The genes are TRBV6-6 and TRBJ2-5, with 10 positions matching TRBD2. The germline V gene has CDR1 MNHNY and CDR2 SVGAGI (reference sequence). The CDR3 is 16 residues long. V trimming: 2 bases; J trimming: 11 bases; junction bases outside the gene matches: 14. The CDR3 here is CASSYGPYLAGDKQYF. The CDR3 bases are TGTGCCAGCAGTTACGGGCCCTATCTAGCGGGAGATAAGCAGTACTTC.

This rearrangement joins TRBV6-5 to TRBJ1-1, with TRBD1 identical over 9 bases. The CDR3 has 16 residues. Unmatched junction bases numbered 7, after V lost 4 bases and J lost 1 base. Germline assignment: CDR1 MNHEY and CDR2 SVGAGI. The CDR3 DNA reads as TGTGCCAGCAGTTTCTTACAGGGGGCCGGGAACACTGAAGCTTTCTTT. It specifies CASSFLQGAGNTEAFF.

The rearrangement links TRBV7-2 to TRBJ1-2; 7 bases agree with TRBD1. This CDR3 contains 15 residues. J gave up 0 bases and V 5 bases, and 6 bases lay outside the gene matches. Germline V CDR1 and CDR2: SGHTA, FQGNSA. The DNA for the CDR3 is TGTGCCAGCAGCACGAGGGGGCTGGCTAACTATGGCTACACCTTC. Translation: CASSTRGLANYGYTF. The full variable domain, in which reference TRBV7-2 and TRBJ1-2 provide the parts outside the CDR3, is GAGVSQSPSNKVTEKGKDVELRCDPISGHTALYWYRQSLGQGLEFLIYFQGNSAPDKSGLPSDRFSAERTGGSVSTLTIQRTQQEDSAVYLCASSTRGLANYGYTFGSGTRLTVV.